Below are 23 T cell receptor beta chains sequenced from a single sample in a study of beta chain features in type 1 diabetes. General observations from the study: TCRB CDR3s were moderately but significantly shorter in Type 1 diabetes patients in all four CD4+ subsets.

These receptors have no identified antigens. Reverse transcribing all isolated RNA meant expressed TCRB transcripts were sequenced. Assay used: immunoSEQ multiplex PCR; TCRdb lists only in-frame clones, some missing. The data show 230,000 or so clones, 16% seen once. The sequenced sample consisted of naive CD4+ T cells from blood. All receptors come from a man aged 25 to 40 with type 1 diabetes.

This clone was counted a few times. The J gene is TRBJ2-1, the V gene TRBV2; TRBD2 agrees at 13 bases. V lost 6 bases, J lost 14 bases, and 10 bases stayed unmatched. Germline CDR1 SNHLY, CDR2 FYNNEI. The CDR3 totals 14 residues. CDR3 loop: CASRPGLAGSSEFF. The CDR3 DNA reads TGTGCCAGCAGGCCGGGACTAGCGGGATCCTCGGAGTTCTTC.

This chain joins TRBV4-1 and TRBJ1-5, with a tentative D call TRBD1 (5 bases). The CDR3 totals 15 residues. The germline CDR1 and CDR2 sequences are MGHRA and YSYEKL. Trimming removed 10 bases from V and 0 bases from J, with 16 bases in between. The chain's CDR3 is CATQRGVNSNQPQHF. The CDR3 DNA is TGCGCCACACAACGGGGCGTTAATAGCAATCAGCCCCAGCATTTT.

This clone was detected a few times. The rearrangement uses TRBV4-2 and TRBJ2-3, with D perhaps matching TRBD1 or TRBD2 (6 bases each). V dropped 0 bases and J dropped 5 bases, with 15 bases sitting between them. CDR3 length: 16 residues. The germline gives CDR1 LGHNA, CDR2 YNFKEQ. As DNA, the CDR3 is TGTGCCAGCAGCCAAGATAAGTCCAGGGGACTAGATACGCAGTATTTT. This gives the protein CASSQDKSRGLDTQYF.

This clone occurred a few times. J is TRBJ2-7 and V is TRBV23-1, with D perhaps matching TRBD1 (5 bases). TRBV23-1 is sorted into the ORF group, with uncertain function. The CDR3 extends over 16 amino acids. Trimming shortened V by 0 bases and J by 1 base, and 13 bases separated the two germline ends. This chain's CDR3 is CASSQSIQGHSYEQYF. In nucleotides, the CDR3 is TGCGCCAGCAGTCAATCGATCCAGGGCCATTCCTACGAGCAGTACTTC.

This clone was recorded a few times. V gene TRBV29-1 combines with J gene TRBJ2-7; 7 bases line up with TRBD2. The V and J ends lost 4 bases and 0 bases, in that order; junction bases with no gene match: 9. Germline values: CDR1 SQVTM, CDR2 ANQGSEA. CDR3 length equals 15 residues. The CDR3 sequence is CSVVKRGTSSYEQYF. In DNA form, the CDR3 reads TGCAGCGTTGTGAAGCGGGGTACTAGCTCCTACGAGCAGTACTTC.

This clone has only a few counts. The chain links TRBV9 to TRBJ1-5; unclear D gene. The CDR3 has 15 residues. V was trimmed by 0 bases and J by 3 bases, leaving 10 bases between them. Per the germline V gene, CDR1 is SGDLS and CDR2 is YYNGEE. CDR3 sequence reads: CASSVGGQYNQPQHF. Here the CDR3 DNA reads TGTGCCAGCAGCGTAGGTGGGCAGTACAATCAGCCCCAGCATTTT.

V usage is TRBV7-6 and J usage is TRBJ2-1, with 7 nucleotides matching TRBD2. V was clipped by 0 bases and J by 2 bases; unmatched bases: 4. Germline V gene lookup returns CDR1 SGHVS and CDR2 FNYEAQ. The CDR3 extends over 16 amino acids. The CDR3 sequence is CASSLAGGSTYNEQFF. CDR3 nucleotides: TGTGCCAGCAGCTTAGCAGGCGGGAGCACCTACAATGAGCAGTTCTTC.

This clone appeared a few times. The chain employs TRBV7-9 and TRBJ2-5; TRBD2 agrees at 8 bases. V trimming: 4 bases; J trimming: 4 bases; junction bases outside the gene matches: 8. The length of the CDR3 is 15 residues. Germline CDR1 reads SEHNR; CDR2 reads FQNEAQ (reference sequence). CDR3: CASSYPGTRRETQYF. CDR3 in DNA: TGTGCCAGCAGCTACCCCGGGACTAGGAGAGAGACCCAGTACTTC.

The J gene is TRBJ2-7, the V gene TRBV4-1, with D unclear. The germline V gene has CDR1 MGHRA and CDR2 YSYEKL. V was pared by 4 bases and J by 5 bases, with 24 bases between. The CDR3 loop spans 17 amino acids. The CDR3 nucleotides are TGCGCCAGCAGCCCTCAGGCCGGGCGCGCGGCCGAGAACGAGCAGTACTTC. It specifies CASSPQAGRAAENEQYF.

V usage is TRBV7-8 and J usage is TRBJ2-1; 10 nucleotides align to TRBD1. With 11 bases clipped from V and 0 bases from J, the junction kept 4 bases outside the gene matches. This CDR3 has 14 amino acids. Germline CDR1 is SGHVS and CDR2 is FQNEAQ. CDR3: CAFGTGDSYNEQFF. Written as DNA, the CDR3 is TGTGCCTTCGGGACAGGGGACTCCTACAATGAGCAGTTCTTC.

This chain links TRBV28 with TRBJ1-5; possible D gene TRBD1, 6 bases. The CDR3 sequence is 15 residues long. The V end lost 6 bases, the J end lost 7 bases, and 19 bases lay between the germline ends. Germline V CDR1 and CDR2: MDHEN, SYDVKM. The CDR3 DNA reads as TGTGCCAGCAGGCCCGATTACAGGGTCGCACAGCCCCAGCATTTT. It yields the protein CASRPDYRVAQPQHF.

This clone was found a few times. The V call is TRBV4-2, the J call TRBJ2-5; 7 nucleotides align to TRBD1. Germline V gives CDR1 LGHNA, CDR2 YNFKEQ. V lost 1 base to trimming and J lost 1 base; unmatched junction nucleotides: 6. The CDR3 runs to 16 residues. The CDR3 nucleotides are TGTGCCAGCAGCCAAGCACGTACAGGGGCCCAAGAGACCCAGTACTTC. Protein: CASSQARTGAQETQYF.

This chain joins TRBV29-1 and TRBJ1-1, with D maybe TRBD1 (6 bases). The CDR3 totals 14 residues. With 6 bases removed from V and 4 bases from J, the gap between germline ends came to 18 bases. Germline V CDR1 and CDR2: SQVTM, ANQGSEA. CDR3 bases: TGCAGCGTCTACCAACAGGGATACGGCACTGAAGCTTTCTTT. It specifies CSVYQQGYGTEAFF.

The chain joins TRBV9 to TRBJ2-7; possible D gene TRBD1, 5 bases. The CDR3 length is 14 residues. The germline V gene has CDR1 SGDLS and CDR2 YYNGEE. The V end was cut by 0 bases, the J end by 2 bases, with 9 bases between. The CDR3 loop reads CASSVDQGPYEQYF. The CDR3 nucleotides are TGTGCCAGCAGCGTAGATCAGGGCCCCTACGAGCAGTACTTC.

This clone has just a few counts. This chain joins TRBV7-9 and TRBJ2-1, with 13 bases identical to TRBD2. Unmatched junction bases numbered 17, after V lost 5 bases and J lost 7 bases. Germline CDR1 is SEHNR and CDR2 is FQNEAQ (reference sequence). The CDR3 spans 19 residues. CDR3 nucleotides: TGTGCCAGCAGCACTCGGACTAGCGGGAGCGGGATTACGGGTAATGAGCAGTTCTTC. It codes for CASSTRTSGSGITGNEQFF.

The chain is built from TRBV14 and TRBJ1-5; a weak D match, TRBD1 (5 bases). Trimming removed 0 bases at V and 3 bases at J, with 9 bases between. The CDR3 has 15 residues. Germline V gene sequence: CDR1 SGHDN, CDR2 FVKESK. This CDR3 reads CASSQERRDNQPQHF. CDR3 in DNA: TGTGCCAGCAGCCAAGAACGCAGGGACAATCAGCCCCAGCATTTT.

This chain joins TRBV15 and TRBJ2-3; 10 bases line up with TRBD2. The CDR3 extends over 15 amino acids. Germline V gene sequence: CDR1 LNHNV, CDR2 YYDKDF (reference sequence). J gave up 9 bases and V 3 bases, and 9 bases lay outside the gene matches. As DNA, the CDR3 is TGTGCCACCAGCAGGTCCAGCGGGAGGGCCTCCACGCAGTATTTT. Translated: CATSRSSGRASTQYF.

The genes are TRBV29-1 and TRBJ1-1; TRBD1 is a possible D gene (5 bases). The V and J ends lost 3 bases and 11 bases respectively, with 16 bases between them. Germline loops: CDR1 SQVTM, CDR2 ANQGSEA. The CDR3 is 12 residues long. The CDR3: CSVDPGGSWAFF. The DNA for the CDR3 is TGCAGCGTTGACCCGGGGGGAAGTTGGGCTTTCTTT.

The chain's CDR3 is CASGLGLAPATDTQYF. In DNA form, the CDR3 reads TGTGCTAGTGGTTTGGGGCTAGCCCCCGCGACAGATACGCAGTATTTT. J is TRBJ2-3 and V is TRBV12-5, with D possibly being TRBD2 (5 bases). CDR1 and CDR2 from the germline V gene are LGHNT and FRNRAP. The CDR3 consists of 16 residues. V dropped 1 base and J dropped 3 bases, with 14 bases sitting between them.

CDR3 sequence reads: CAWSPVWGQEKETQYF. DNA for the CDR3: TGTGCCTGGAGTCCGGTTTGGGGACAAGAAAAAGAGACCCAGTACTTC. V usage is TRBV30 and J usage is TRBJ2-5; perhaps TRBD1 as D (6 bases). Germline lookup yields CDR1 GTSNPN and CDR2 SVGIG (reference sequence). The CDR3 sequence is 16 residues long. The germline V and J ends were trimmed by 2 bases and 3 bases, with 19 bases remaining between them.

The sample holds a few counts of this clone. This rearrangement joins TRBV7-9 to TRBJ2-1; D may be TRBD2 (5 bases). The CDR3 is 13 amino acids. The V gene's germline CDR1 is SEHNR and CDR2 FQNEAQ (reference sequence). V was shortened by 4 bases and J by 8 bases, with 12 bases between the two germline ends. CDR3 protein: CASSSKLRDEQFF. Here the CDR3 DNA reads TGTGCCAGCAGCTCCAAACTGAGGGATGAGCAGTTCTTC.

This clone has a handful of counts. The J gene is TRBJ2-1, the V gene TRBV5-1; 11 nucleotides line up with TRBD2. Trimming took 3 bases from V and 5 from J; bases not matched to a gene: 4. The CDR3 has 15 amino acids. Germline V gene sequence: CDR1 SGHRS, CDR2 YFSETQ. This chain's CDR3 is CASSSGTSGDNEQFF. The CDR3 DNA reads TGCGCCAGCAGCTCCGGGACTAGCGGAGACAATGAGCAGTTCTTC.

This clone was picked up a small number of times. This rearrangement joins TRBV28 to TRBJ1-5; D possibly corresponds to TRBD1 (5 bases). Trimming shortened V by 4 bases and J by 7 bases, and 5 bases separated the two germline ends. The germline gives CDR1 MDHEN, CDR2 SYDVKM. The CDR3 extends over 11 amino acids. CDR3 loop: CASSWGQPQHF. The CDR3 nucleotides read TGTGCCAGCAGTTGGGGGCAGCCCCAGCATTTT.